This entry is about one T cell receptor (beta chain). These data belong to a study of early T cells in non-severe SARS-CoV-2 infection. MiXCR was run by TCRdb on the 5' RACE reads, yielding one entry per CDR3 protein. Seen here are roughly 81,000 distinct CDR3 sequences, about 6.5% observed once, and the top ten hold less than 8%. The germline gives CDR1 MNHEY, CDR2 SMNVEV (reference sequence). CDR3 size: 16 residues. After removal of 6 bases from V and 0 bases from J, the junction contained 7 bases not matched to a gene. The sequencing input was whole blood. V usage is TRBV27 and J usage is TRBJ2-1; 8 bases align to TRBD2. The sequence was obtained from an adult who was a healthcare worker with PCR-confirmed SARS-CoV-2 infection or an uninfected control (not recorded which). The CDR3 protein is CASRPFSGNSYNEQFF. The CDR3 bases are TGTGCCAGCAGGCCATTTAGCGGGAACTCCTACAATGAGCAGTTCTTC.